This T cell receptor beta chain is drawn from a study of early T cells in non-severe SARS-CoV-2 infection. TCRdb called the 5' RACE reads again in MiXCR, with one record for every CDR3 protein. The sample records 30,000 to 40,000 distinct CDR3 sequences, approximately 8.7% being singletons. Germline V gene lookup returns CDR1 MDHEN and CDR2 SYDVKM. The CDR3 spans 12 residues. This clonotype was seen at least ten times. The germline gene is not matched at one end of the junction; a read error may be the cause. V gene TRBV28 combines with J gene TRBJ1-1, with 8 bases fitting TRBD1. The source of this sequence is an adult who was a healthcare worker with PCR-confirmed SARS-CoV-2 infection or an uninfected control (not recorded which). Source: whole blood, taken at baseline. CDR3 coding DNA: TGTGCCAGCAGTTTCCAATCAGGGGGCGTGAGGTTT. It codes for CASSFQSGGVRF.